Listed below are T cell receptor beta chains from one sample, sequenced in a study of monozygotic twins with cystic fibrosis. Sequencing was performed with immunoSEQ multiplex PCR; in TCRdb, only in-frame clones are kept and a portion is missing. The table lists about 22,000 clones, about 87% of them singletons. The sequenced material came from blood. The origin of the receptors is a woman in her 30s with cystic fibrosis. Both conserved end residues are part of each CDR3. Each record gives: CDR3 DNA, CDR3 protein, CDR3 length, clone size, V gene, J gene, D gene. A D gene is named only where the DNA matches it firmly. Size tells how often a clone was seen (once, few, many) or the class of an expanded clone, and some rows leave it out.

TGTGCCAGCAGCTTGGGAGGGGGCAGCAATCAGCCCCAGCATTTT	CASSLGGGSNQPQHF	15	NA	TRBV5-6	TRBJ1-5	TRBD1
TGTGCCAGCTCGCGAGTGCGGAACACTGAAGCTTTCTTT	CASSRVRNTEAFF	13	NA	TRBV6-5	TRBJ1-1	NA
TGCGCCAGCAGCCAAGTTGGGGGGGAGACCCAGTACTTC	CASSQVGGETQYF	13	NA	TRBV4-1	TRBJ2-5	NA
TGTGCCAGCAGCTTAACCGCCCCTGAGCAGTTCTTC	CASSLTAPEQFF	12	NA	TRBV11-2	TRBJ2-1	NA
TGTGCCAGCAGTGAATTGGCGGGGGGGCCGGAGACCCAGTACTTC	CASSELAGGPETQYF	15	NA	TRBV25-1	TRBJ2-5	TRBD2
TGTGCCAGCAGCTTCAGGGGGAGCTCCTACGAGCAGTACTTC	CASSFRGSSYEQYF	14	NA	TRBV5-8	TRBJ2-7	TRBD1
TGTGCCTGCTACAGGGCTGGGGCCAACGTCCTGACTTTC	CACYRAGANVLTF	13	NA	TRBV30	TRBJ2-6	NA
TGTGCCAGCAGCTTAGCAAGAACGGCGGCGGGGAAGCTGTTTTTT	CASSLARTAAGKLFF	15	few	TRBV11-2	TRBJ2-2	NA
TGCGCCAGCAGCCAAGAACGGGACAGGGCTCATGGCTACACCTTC	CASSQERDRAHGYTF	15	NA	TRBV4-3	TRBJ1-2	TRBD1
TGCAGCGTCGTTGCCCCGGGACAGGGTTCGAATTCACCCCTCCACTTT	CSVVAPGQGSNSPLHF	16	NA	TRBV29-1	TRBJ1-6	TRBD1
TGTGCCAGCAGCTTTTCCCACTTAACAGGGGTCACTGAAGCTTTCTTT	CASSFSHLTGVTEAFF	16	NA	TRBV7-8	TRBJ1-1	TRBD1
TGTGCCAGCAGCCTCTCAGGGGCTTACGGCTACACCTTC	CASSLSGAYGYTF	13	NA	TRBV5-5	TRBJ1-2	NA
TGCGCCAGCAGCCTCGACAGGGGCACGAACACCGGGGAGCTGTTTTTT	CASSLDRGTNTGELFF	16	NA	TRBV4-3	TRBJ2-2	TRBD1
TGTGCCAGCAGCCTCCAGGGACAGGGATCCAAAAACATTCAGTACTTC	CASSLQGQGSKNIQYF	16	NA	TRBV7-2	TRBJ2-4	TRBD1
TGTGCCAGCAGAAAACGGCCCCCTACCTGGGCCAACGTCCTGACTTTC	CASRKRPPTWANVLTF	16	NA	TRBV28	TRBJ2-6	NA
TGTGCCAGCTCATCCAACCCTTACCGCGAAAAACTGTTTTTT	CASSSNPYREKLFF	14	NA	TRBV18	TRBJ1-4	NA
TGCGCCAGCAGTGAAAACGACAGATTCGGCTACACCTTC	CASSENDRFGYTF	13	NA	TRBV10-2	TRBJ1-2	NA
TGTGCCAGCAATCTTGGGGGGAGCTCCTACGAGCAGTACTTC	CASNLGGSSYEQYF	14	NA	TRBV2	TRBJ2-7	NA
TGTGCCAGCAGCGGAAGGGGGCCCACCTACACTGAAGCTTTCTTT	CASSGRGPTYTEAFF	15	NA	TRBV7-2	TRBJ1-1	TRBD1
TGTGCCAGCAGTTTAATTGGTCAGCCCCAGCATTTT	CASSLIGQPQHF	12	NA	TRBV27	TRBJ1-5	NA
TGTGCCAGCAGCTTGGGCACGTCGTTGGCTTTCTTT	CASSLGTSLAFF	12	NA	TRBV11-2	TRBJ1-1	NA
TGTGCCACCGGAGGGGGCCCTTCAAATGAAAAACTGTTTTTT	CATGGGPSNEKLFF	14	once	TRBV2	TRBJ1-4	TRBD1
TGTGCCAGCAGTCGTGGACACCCCTACGAGCAGTACTTC	CASSRGHPYEQYF	13	NA	TRBV6-1	TRBJ2-7	NA
TGCGCCAGCAGCGATTCGCAGGGTATGGTCGCTGAAGCTTTCTTT	CASSDSQGMVAEAFF	15	NA	TRBV4-1	TRBJ1-1	NA
TGTGCCAGCAGCGCAACTTCGGGACAGGGTTCTTCACCCCTCCACTTT	CASSATSGQGSSPLHF	16	NA	TRBV7-9	TRBJ1-6	TRBD1
TGTGCCAGCAGTGAGTACTCCGGGACTAGCATGGCCGGGGAGCTGTTTTTT	CASSEYSGTSMAGELFF	17	NA	TRBV6-1	TRBJ2-2	TRBD2
TGTGCCAGTGCTATTCCTGGACAGAATCAGCCCCAGCATTTT	CASAIPGQNQPQHF	14	NA	TRBV19	TRBJ1-5	NA
TGTGCCAGCTCTCTCGAAACAGGGTCTATCAACATTCAGTACTTC	CASSLETGSINIQYF	15	NA	TRBV2	TRBJ2-4	NA
TGTGCCAGCACCACGGAGAACACTGAAGCTTTCTTT	CASTTENTEAFF	12	NA	TRBV5-4	TRBJ1-1	NA
TGTGCCAGCAGCGTTGGTAGCGGGGGGAGCACAGATACGCAGTATTTT	CASSVGSGGSTDTQYF	16	NA	TRBV9	TRBJ2-3	TRBD2
TGTGCCAGCAGCCAAGAGAACACTGAAGCTTTCTTT	CASSQENTEAFF	12	NA	TRBV5-4	TRBJ1-1	NA
TGCGCCAGCAGCCTCAGGGCTAGCTCCTACAATGAGCAGTTCTTC	CASSLRASSYNEQFF	15	once	TRBV5-1	TRBJ2-1	NA
TGTGCCAGCAGTGCAGGTCGGGGGGGGGCAGATACGCAGTATTTT	CASSAGRGGADTQYF	15	NA	TRBV6-1	TRBJ2-3	TRBD2
TGTGCCAGCAGTTTATGGGACTTAAGGTCCCGGGAGGAAAACACCATATATTTT	CASSLWDLRSREENTIYF	18	NA	TRBV28	TRBJ1-3	NA
TGTGCCACTAGAAGAAAGTCTAGCACAGATACGCAGTATTTT	CATRRKSSTDTQYF	14	NA	TRBV28	TRBJ2-3	NA
TGTGCCTGGAGCGCGGGACGGTCCTACGAGCAGTACTTC	CAWSAGRSYEQYF	13	NA	TRBV30	TRBJ2-7	NA
TGCGCCAGCAGCCAAGAGGTAGCCGCTCTTTCGTACACCGAAAATGAAAAACTGTTTTTT	CASSQEVAALSYTENEKLFF	20	NA	TRBV4-1	TRBJ1-4	NA
TGTGCCAGCAGTTATGAGGGCCAGAGAGAGAATGAGCAGTTCTTC	CASSYEGQRENEQFF	15	NA	TRBV6-6	TRBJ2-1	NA
TGTGCCAGCAGTGACTCAGCGGGGAACACCGGGGAGCTGTTTTTT	CASSDSAGNTGELFF	15	once	TRBV6-4	TRBJ2-2	NA
TGTGCCAGCAGCCTCCGAGCCGGGACAGGGGTCTACGAGCAGTACTTC	CASSLRAGTGVYEQYF	16	NA	TRBV11-2	TRBJ2-7	TRBD1
TGTGCCAGCAGCGGAGCGTTTAGCTTGACACCCCTCCACTTT	CASSGAFSLTPLHF	14	once	TRBV5-5	TRBJ1-6	NA
TGTGCCAGCAGTGATATAAGCGCCCGCTACGAGCAGTACTTC	CASSDISARYEQYF	14	NA	TRBV2	TRBJ2-7	NA
TGTGCCAGCAGCTACTCAAGGAACACTGAAGCTTTCTTT	CASSYSRNTEAFF	13	NA	TRBV5-8	TRBJ1-1	NA
TGTGCCATCAGTGACCCGACGGTGAACACTGAAGCTTTCTTT	CAISDPTVNTEAFF	14	NA	TRBV10-3	TRBJ1-1	NA
TGCGCCAGCAGAACGGAGCTAGCGGGCACAGATACGCAGTATTTT	CASRTELAGTDTQYF	15	NA	TRBV4-3	TRBJ2-3	TRBD2
TGTGCCAGTAGTATCTTTTTGAGTTCTGGAAACACCATATATTTT	CASSIFLSSGNTIYF	15	once	TRBV19	TRBJ1-3	NA
TGCGCCAGCAGCCAAGGGGGACGGAATAATTCACCCCTCCACTTT	CASSQGGRNNSPLHF	15	few	TRBV4-3	TRBJ1-6	NA
TGTGCCAGCAGCCTCGGACAGGGGGCCAACGAGCAGTACTTC	CASSLGQGANEQYF	14	NA	TRBV5-4	TRBJ2-7	TRBD1
TGTGCCAGCAGCTTTAGCGGGGGGGCCTGGGATACGCAGTATTTT	CASSFSGGAWDTQYF	15	NA	TRBV7-2	TRBJ2-3	TRBD2
TGCGCCAGCAGCCAACGCGGGGGGTCAGATACGCAGTATTTT	CASSQRGGSDTQYF	14	NA	TRBV4-3	TRBJ2-3	TRBD2
TGTGCCAGCAGTGCCTCAGGGGGAGCGGGCCTCACCTTC	CASSASGGAGLTF	13	NA	TRBV6-4	TRBJ1-2	TRBD1
TGTGCCAGTAGTCCCGGGACAGCGGCTGGCTACACCTTC	CASSPGTAAGYTF	13	NA	TRBV19	TRBJ1-2	TRBD1
TGCGCCAGCAGCCCCAGCACGGGGTCGGACACCGGGGAGCTGTTTTTT	CASSPSTGSDTGELFF	16	once	TRBV4-1	TRBJ2-2	NA
TGTGCCAGCAGCTTAGGAGTGAGTAGCGGGGGGGCCTTCTACGAGCAGTACTTC	CASSLGVSSGGAFYEQYF	18	NA	TRBV7-6	TRBJ2-7	TRBD2
TGTGCCAGCAGTGTGGACAGAGCTGAGCAGTTCTTC	CASSVDRAEQFF	12	NA	TRBV6-6	TRBJ2-1	NA